This is a list of T cell receptor beta chains from one sample in a study of long-term antiretroviral therapy in people with HIV. Method: immunoSEQ multiplex PCR; TCRdb's copy keeps in-frame clones and lacks some. The sample carries fewer than 30,000 clones, 87% recorded once. Here the sequenced sample was unsorted PBMCs, taken 1.8 years before starting antiretroviral therapy. These TCRs come from a man aged 50 or older with HIV. The CDR3 runs from the conserved cysteine through the conserved F or W. Fields, in order: J gene, V gene, clone size, D gene, CDR3 DNA, CDR3 protein. A D gene is named only where the DNA matches it firmly. Clone sizes are given selectively: once, few, many, or a class where the clone is expanded.

>TRBJ2-1|TRBV7-3|-|TRBD1
TGTGCCAGCAGCTCTGCCGGGACAGGGAATTACAATGAGCAGTTCTTC
CASSSAGTGNYNEQFF
>TRBJ2-3|TRBV7-2|-|TRBD2
TGTGCCAGCAGCTTTCCAGCGGGAGTTGAAGATACGCAGTATTTT
CASSFPAGVEDTQYF
>TRBJ1-1|TRBV6-1|-|-
TGTGCCAGCAGTGTACAGGGCAACACTGAAGCTTTCTTT
CASSVQGNTEAFF
>TRBJ2-5|TRBV7-9|-|-
TGTGCCAGCAGCTGGGGACGGCAAGAGACCCAGTACTTC
CASSWGRQETQYF
>TRBJ1-2|TRBV9|-|TRBD1
TGTGCCAGCAGCGTAGATAGGACAGGGCACTATGGCTACACCTTC
CASSVDRTGHYGYTF
>TRBJ1-5|TRBV29-1|-|-
TGCAGCGTTGCACAGGGATATAATCAGCCCCAGCATTTT
CSVAQGYNQPQHF
>TRBJ2-5|TRBV7-9|-|-
TGTGCCAGCAGCTTAGTTTTGCCGCGACAAGAGACCCAGTACTTC
CASSLVLPRQETQYF
>TRBJ2-3|TRBV10-3|-|-
TGTGCCATCAGTCCCCAGGTGTTCTCGACAGATACGCAGTATTTT
CAISPQVFSTDTQYF
>TRBJ1-2|TRBV9|medium-sized|-
TGTGCCAGCAGCGTGGGGGGGCGACCTCCTAGCTACACCTTC
CASSVGGRPPSYTF
>TRBJ1-5|TRBV5-1|-|-
TGCGCCAGCAGCTTGGCGGGCGATCAGCCCCAGCATTTT
CASSLAGDQPQHF
>TRBJ1-5|TRBV10-1|few|-
TGCGCCAGCAGCCCGAGTAGCAATCAGCCCCAGCATTTT
CASSPSSNQPQHF
>TRBJ2-5|TRBV5-1|-|TRBD2
TGCGCCAGCAGCGGAAAGGTAGCGGGGACACAAGAGACCCAGTACTTC
CASSGKVAGTQETQYF
>TRBJ1-2|TRBV28|-|-
TGTGCCAGCAGTTTATTATCTAACTATGGCTACACCTTC
CASSLLSNYGYTF
>TRBJ1-1|TRBV5-1|-|-
TGCGCCAGCAGCAGAACCGACATACTGAACACTGAAGCTTTCTTT
CASSRTDILNTEAFF
>TRBJ1-5|TRBV7-8|-|-
TGTGCCAGCACGGACAGCCCTAATCAGCCCCAGCATTTT
CASTDSPNQPQHF
>TRBJ2-7|TRBV28|once|TRBD1
TGTGCCAGCAGTTACTCGGGGACAGGCCGCCCCAACTACGAGCAGTACTTC
CASSYSGTGRPNYEQYF
>TRBJ2-2|TRBV7-2|-|TRBD1
TGTGCCAGCAGCTACAGGACAGGGGTCGGCGCCGGGGAGCTGTTTTTT
CASSYRTGVGAGELFF
>TRBJ2-3|TRBV7-2|-|TRBD2
TGTGCCAGCAGCTTATCCCCCCAGCGGGGGCGATCCACAGATACGCAGTATTTT
CASSLSPQRGRSTDTQYF
>TRBJ2-7|TRBV28|-|-
TGTGCCAGCAGTTTAGGGGGTATCACCTACGAGCAGTACTTC
CASSLGGITYEQYF
>TRBJ2-5|TRBV2|-|TRBD2
TGTGCCCTCCGACTAGCGGGAAGGGAAGAGACCCAGTACTTC
CALRLAGREETQYF
>TRBJ1-2|TRBV28|-|-
TGTGCCAGCAGTTACGCAACTAACTATGGCTACACCTTC
CASSYATNYGYTF
>TRBJ2-1|TRBV4-3|-|TRBD2
TGCGCCAGCAGCCCCTTAGGACTAGCGGGGGTAAGAGAATTTTACAATGAGCAGTTCTTC
CASSPLGLAGVREFYNEQFF
>TRBJ1-2|TRBV9|-|-
TGTGCCAGCAGCGTAGAAATAGGGGAAGACGGCTACACCTTC
CASSVEIGEDGYTF
>TRBJ1-1|TRBV15|-|-
TGTGCCACCAGCAGAGATCTCGGGGGCTCGATCAGCTCGGCTGAAGCTTTCTTT
CATSRDLGGSISSAEAFF
>TRBJ1-2|TRBV15|-|-
TGTGCCACCAGCAGATCCTATACAGAGAACTATGGCTACACCTTC
CATSRSYTENYGYTF
>TRBJ2-7|TRBV7-9|-|-
TGTGCCAGCAGCCCTCGGGGCCCAGCCGAGCAGTACTTC
CASSPRGPAEQYF
>TRBJ1-6|TRBV10-2|-|-
TGCGCCAGCACATCCCAGGGTCCCTATAATTCACCCCTCCACTTT
CASTSQGPYNSPLHF
>TRBJ1-4|TRBV5-8|-|-
TGTGCCAGCAGTTTCGGGAGTAGCCTTAATGAAAAACTGTTTTTT
CASSFGSSLNEKLFF